This T cell receptor beta chain was found in a study of blood T cell repertoires in COVID-19 (dated by TCRdb to the early 2020s). For the wider study: The collaborator samples originated in the United States, Italy and Spain and spanned the acute and convalescent phases of COVID-19. The prospective study material was composed of cDNA or gDNA derived from T cells, B-cell-depleted T cells, or PBMCs. Subjects who had been exposed to COVID-19, were actively infected with it, or had recovered from it provided the deeply sampled blood TCRbeta repertoires that made up the dataset. A freely available public database, intended as a resource for researchers studying the immune response to SARS-CoV-2, is where the repertoires were released. The samples were drawn from the first 160 participants of the ongoing ImmuneRACE study and from more than 1,000 subjects provided by 6 global collaborators. The sample metadata nearly always contained a de-identified subject ID, COVID-19 status, age in years and sex. HLA class I and class II types, where available, came from metadata supplied by the sample provider rather than from assay-based typing. Overall results and qualifications from the work: The amount of clinical and demographic metadata varied by source and participant and was provided uncurated.

TCRbeta CDR3 regions were amplified from genomic DNA using the immunoSEQ Assay, a bias-controlled multiplex PCR. Per the original workflow: The number of nucleated cells in each sample was estimated from the amplification of reference gene primers within the assay. To quantify the absolute abundance of each unique TCRbeta CDR3 rearrangement, sequence reads were collapsed and filtered. For each sample, productive Simpson clonality was calculated by taking the square root of Simpson's diversity index across productive rearrangements. TCRdb retrieved this table from immuneACCESS and kept in-frame rearrangements only. Not all clones are present; in checked studies, unresolved V genes account for under half, and no reason is known for the remainder. That table gives V, J and clone size, and the DNA gave D and trimming. The sample table holds around 88,000 clones, of which about 85% were seen once. Of the sample, over 8.5% is held by the ten largest clones.

This clone was seen a few times. Its target antigen remains unknown. Within one base of it there is no much larger clone, and no base qualities were kept. Whole blood was collected in K2EDTA tubes by collaborating institutions according to the institutions' own protocols. For TCRbeta analysis, collaborators shipped samples in one of three forms: frozen whole blood, isolated PBMCs, or DNA extracted from either of those sample types. The V end gives up 6 bases and the J end 4 bases, leaving 15 bases in the junction not matched to a gene. The germline V gene sets CDR1 to ENHRY and CDR2 to SYGVKD. Its CDR3 holds 18 amino acids, cysteine through phenylalanine. Of the read, only the CDR3 DNA is kept; its 54 bases are in frame from base 1.

Input material: peripheral blood. The TCR comes from a woman of 80 years or more with acute or convalescent COVID-19. The sequence links TRBV10-3 to TRBJ1-6, and 7 junction bases match TRBD1. The CDR3 corresponds to CAIREGTGVRYYNSPLHF. The bases are TGTGCCATCAGGGAGGGCACAGGGGTCCGGTATTATAATTCACCCCTCCACTTT.